This TCR beta chain was recovered during a study of blood T cell repertoires in COVID-19. Study context: PBMCs, B-cell-depleted T cells, or T cells provided the cDNA or gDNA that made up the material.

Per the original data handling: Reference gene primer amplification in the assay estimated nucleated cell counts. Repertoires were generated with immunoSEQ multiplex PCR, while TCRdb's copy carries only in-frame clones and drops some. That table is the source of V, J and clone size, and D and trimming were worked out from the DNA. The sample contains a few hundred thousand clones, 85% of which appear only once. The germline V gene encodes CDR1 SGHNT and CDR2 YYREEE (reference sequence). The CDR3 has 13 amino acids. V shed 4 bases and J shed 0 bases, with 7 bases lying between them. Cohort assignment relied on participant-reported clinical history. What the recovered Cohort 3 donors had was two negative PCRs, clearance, or symptom resolution.

The TCR originated in a man in his forties or fifties who had recovered from COVID-19. Specimen: PBMCs or T cells enriched from blood (not recorded which). The chain joins TRBV5-4 to TRBJ1-2; unclear D gene. The CDR3 bases are TGTGCCAGCAGCCAACAAGCTAACTATGGCTACACCTTC. Its translation is CASSQQANYGYTF.